The clone carrying this TCR beta chain has a handful of counts. The sample belongs to a study of T cells after yellow fever vaccination. Each CDR3 protein gets one entry after TCRdb re-called the 5' RACE reads with MiXCR. The sample shows just under 600,000 distinct CDR3 sequences, about 13% of them seen only once. Germline lookup yields CDR1 SGHTA and CDR2 FQGNSA. The CDR3 is made up of 15 amino acids. The V and J ends lost 5 bases and 6 bases, in that order; junction bases with no gene match: 8. The rearrangement joins TRBV7-2 to TRBJ2-1, with 9 bases aligning to TRBD2. The source is a man aged 25 to 40 who received the YFV17D yellow fever vaccine. This specimen consisted of PBMCs, obtained on the day of the yellow fever booster vaccination. The CDR3 DNA follows: TGTGCCAGCAGCCGGGCCGGGACTAGCATCAATGAGCAGTTCTTC. Encoded protein: CASSRAGTSINEQFF.